This TCR beta chain was sequenced for a study of response to subunit inactivated influenza vaccine. Overall study findings and caveats: Each seasonal influenza vaccination recruits few new T cells, the authors suggested.

MiXCR was run by TCRdb on the RT-PCR reads, yielding one entry per CDR3 protein. The repertoire holds over 750,000 distinct CDR3 sequences, 21% seen once, with roughly 10% in the top ten. Germline-derived CDR1 and CDR2 are ENHRY and SYGVKD. This CDR3 contains 14 residues. Trimming removed 0 bases at V and 8 bases at J, with 13 bases between. This clonotype has just a few counts. The target antigen is unknown. The source material was PBMCs from blood, sampled roughly 5 days after vaccination. This clonotype was sampled from a man in his fifties who received an inactivated influenza vaccine. The chain has TRBV10-3 and TRBJ1-2; tentative D call: TRBD1 (5 bases). The CDR3 region is CAISESSDSGGYTF. The CDR3 DNA sequence: TGTGCCATCAGTGAGTCAAGTGACAGTGGGGGCTACACCTTC.